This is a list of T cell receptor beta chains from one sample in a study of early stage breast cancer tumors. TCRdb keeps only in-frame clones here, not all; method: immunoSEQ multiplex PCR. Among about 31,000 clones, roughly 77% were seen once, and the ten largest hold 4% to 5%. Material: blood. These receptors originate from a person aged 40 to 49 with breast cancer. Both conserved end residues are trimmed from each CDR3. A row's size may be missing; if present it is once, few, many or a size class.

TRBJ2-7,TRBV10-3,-,AISEVRVRTYEQY
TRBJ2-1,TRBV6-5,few,ASREGEGPFSEQF
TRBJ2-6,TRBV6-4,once,ASSDSGGTGANVLT
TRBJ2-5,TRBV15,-,ATSTRQGFGETQY
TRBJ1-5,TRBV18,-,ASSPTPTGHQPQH
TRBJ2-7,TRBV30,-,AWSPGTSGREY
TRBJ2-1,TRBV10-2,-,ASCPPGAGNEQF
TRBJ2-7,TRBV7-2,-,ASSSDRGSYEQY
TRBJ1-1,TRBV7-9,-,ASSPGQMNTEAF
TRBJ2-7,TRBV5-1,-,ASSLVALSYEQY
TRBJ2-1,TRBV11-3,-,ASSFGGYNEQF
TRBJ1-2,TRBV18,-,ASSPPGTPYGYT
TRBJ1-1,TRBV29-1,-,SVATAAIGTEAF
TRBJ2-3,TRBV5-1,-,ASSLVAGAGVDTQY
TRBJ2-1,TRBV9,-,ASSLGSGGGAKQF
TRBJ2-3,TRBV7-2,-,ASSLVPGTDTQY
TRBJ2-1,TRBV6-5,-,ASSYSLDEQF
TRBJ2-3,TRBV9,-,ASSEGLELTDTQY
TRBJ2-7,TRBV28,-,ASSPIRGSSGSYEQY
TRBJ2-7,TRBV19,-,ASSRLGTYEQY
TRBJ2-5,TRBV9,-,ASSVEPHRGQETQY
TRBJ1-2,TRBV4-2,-,ASSQGDRGYGYT
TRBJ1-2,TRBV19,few,ASSISPPVYGYT
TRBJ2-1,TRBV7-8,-,ASGTRGKNSYNEQF
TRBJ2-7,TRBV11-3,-,ASSLQPGQGSYEQY
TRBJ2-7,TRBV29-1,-,SASLRATGRLTYEQY
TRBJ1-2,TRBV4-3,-,ASSQDRTGTFYGYT
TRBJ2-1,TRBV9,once,ASSVAQGVGGEQF
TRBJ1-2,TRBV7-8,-,ASSLWGGYGYT
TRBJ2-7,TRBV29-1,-,SAGQTSWEQY
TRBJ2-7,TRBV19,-,ASSIREGNYEQY
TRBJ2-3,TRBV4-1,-,ASSQVNLVSTDTQY
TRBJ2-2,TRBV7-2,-,ASSPQDSGELF
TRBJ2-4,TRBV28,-,ASSLSSGTVAKNIQY
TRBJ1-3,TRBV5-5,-,ASSIPPGNTIY
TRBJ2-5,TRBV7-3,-,ASSLTGTDKETQY
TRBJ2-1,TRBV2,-,ASSVAGVRNEQF
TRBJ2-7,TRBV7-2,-,ASSFSLLYEQY
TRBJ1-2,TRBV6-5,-,ASRQGAGGYT
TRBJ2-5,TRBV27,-,ASSLGSGRRDEKGKTQY
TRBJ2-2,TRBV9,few,ASSVGTVGELF
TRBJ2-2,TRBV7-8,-,ASSLGQGIGELF
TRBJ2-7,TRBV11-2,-,ASSVRGGSSYEQY
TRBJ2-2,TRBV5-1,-,ASSKGLAVNTGELF
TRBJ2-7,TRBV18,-,ASSPMDASEGYEQY